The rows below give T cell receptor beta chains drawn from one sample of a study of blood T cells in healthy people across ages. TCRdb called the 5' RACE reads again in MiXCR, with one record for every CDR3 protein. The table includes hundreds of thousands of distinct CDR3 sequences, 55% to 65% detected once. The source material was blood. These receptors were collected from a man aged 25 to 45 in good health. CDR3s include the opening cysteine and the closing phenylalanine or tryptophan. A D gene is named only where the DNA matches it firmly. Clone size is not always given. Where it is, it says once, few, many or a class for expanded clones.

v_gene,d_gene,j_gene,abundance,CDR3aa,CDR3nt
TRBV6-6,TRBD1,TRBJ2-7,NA,CASRPAGTDYEQYF,TGTGCCAGCAGACCCGCCGGGACAGACTACGAGCAGTACTTC
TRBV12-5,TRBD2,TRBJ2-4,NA,CASGSSGADKNIQYF,TGTGCTAGTGGCTCTAGCGGGGCAGACAAAAACATTCAGTACTTC
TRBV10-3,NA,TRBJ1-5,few,CAISDMGTNQPQHF,TGTGCCATCAGTGATATGGGGACGAATCAGCCCCAGCATTTT
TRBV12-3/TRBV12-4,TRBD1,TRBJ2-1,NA,CASSASGTGSNEQFF,TGTGCCAGCAGTGCCTCCGGGACAGGGTCCAATGAGCAGTTCTTC
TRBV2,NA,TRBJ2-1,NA,CASTVGAGKYNEQFF,TGTGCCAGTACGGTGGGGGCGGGGAAATACAATGAGCAGTTCTTC
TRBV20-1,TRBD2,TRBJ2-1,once,CSARDLAGGFNEQFF,TGCAGTGCTAGAGACCTAGCGGGGGGCTTCAATGAGCAGTTCTTC
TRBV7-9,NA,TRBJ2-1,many,CASSLMGGNEQFF,TGTGCCAGCAGCTTAATGGGGGGAAATGAGCAGTTCTTC
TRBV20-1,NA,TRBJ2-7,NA,CSFTGTPSTYEQYF,TGCAGCTTTACAGGGACCCCCTCTACCTACGAGCAGTACTTC
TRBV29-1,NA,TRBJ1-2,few,CSVDLGVGYGYTF,TGCAGCGTTGACTTAGGGGTCGGCTATGGCTACACCTTC
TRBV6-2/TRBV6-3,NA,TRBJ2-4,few,CASSYSRFGGRYDKNIQYF,TGTGCCAGCAGTTACTCGAGATTTGGGGGAAGGTATGACAAGAACATTCAGTACTTC
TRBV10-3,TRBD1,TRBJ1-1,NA,CAVTPRDRGIVNTEPFF,TGTGCCGTCACTCCTAGGGACAGGGGAATTGTGAACACTGAACCTTTCTTT
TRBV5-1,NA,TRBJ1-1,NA,CASRFVGTEAFF,TGCGCCAGCCGCTTCGTAGGCACTGAAGCTTTCTTT
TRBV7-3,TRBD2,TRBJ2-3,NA,CASSPFGLAGTDTQYF,TGTGCCAGCAGCCCCTTCGGACTAGCCGGCACAGATACGCAGTATTTT
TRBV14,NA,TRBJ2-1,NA,CASSQDPGGPLGEQFF,TGTGCCAGCAGCCAAGACCCGGGGGGCCCACTCGGTGAGCAGTTCTTC
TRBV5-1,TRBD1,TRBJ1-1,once,CASSWGWTGGMNTEAFF,TGCGCCAGCAGCTGGGGATGGACAGGGGGCATGAACACTGAAGCTTTCTTT
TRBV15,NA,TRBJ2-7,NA,CATSGSGTQSSYEQYF,TGTGCCACCAGCGGTTCCGGGACCCAAAGCTCCTACGAGCAGTACTTC
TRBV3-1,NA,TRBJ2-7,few,CASSQRDGLYEQYF,TGTGCCAGCAGCCAGCGCGATGGGTTATACGAGCAGTACTTC
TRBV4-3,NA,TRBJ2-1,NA,CASSQHPDYNEQFF,TGCGCCAGCAGCCAACACCCCGACTACAATGAGCAGTTCTTC
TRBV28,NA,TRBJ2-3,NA,CATNGGYTDTQYF,TGTGCCACCAATGGGGGATACACAGATACGCAGTATTTT
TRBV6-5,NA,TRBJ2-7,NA,CASRNTKDEQYF,TGTGCCAGCCGAAATACAAAGGATGAGCAGTACTTC
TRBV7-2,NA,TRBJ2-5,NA,CASSSQGAGGETQYF,TGTGCCAGCAGTTCGCAGGGGGCGGGAGGGGAGACCCAGTACTTC
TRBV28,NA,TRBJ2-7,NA,CASSLPAGGWYEQYF,TGTGCCAGCAGTTTGCCCGCCGGTGGTTGGTACGAGCAGTACTTC
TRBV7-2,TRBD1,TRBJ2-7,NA,CASSLDGRGRNEQYF,TGTGCCAGCAGCTTAGATGGCAGGGGGCGAAACGAGCAGTACTTC
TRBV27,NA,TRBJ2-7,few,CASTTGRRYNEQYF,TGTGCCAGCACTACAGGGAGGCGCTACAATGAGCAGTACTTC
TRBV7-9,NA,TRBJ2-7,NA,CASSPYTGNHEQYF,TGTGCCAGCAGCCCCTATACAGGGAACCACGAGCAGTACTTC
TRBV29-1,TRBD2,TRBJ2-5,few,CSVATGLAGGRETQYF,TGCAGCGTTGCCACGGGACTAGCGGGGGGGAGGGAGACCCAGTACTTC
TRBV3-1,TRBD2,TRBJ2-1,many,CASLSGGATNNEQFF,TGTGCCAGCCTTAGCGGGGGGGCCACCAACAATGAGCAGTTCTTC
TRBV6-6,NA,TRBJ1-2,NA,CASSYVDLGSPYGYTF,TGTGCCAGCAGTTACGTCGACTTGGGCAGCCCGTATGGCTACACCTTC
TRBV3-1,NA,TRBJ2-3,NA,CASSLRDEGTDTQYF,TGTGCCAGCAGCCTAAGAGATGAAGGCACAGATACGCAGTATTTT
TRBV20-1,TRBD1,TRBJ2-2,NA,CSARAGTGVIRTGELFF,TGCAGTGCTAGGGCGGGGACAGGGGTTATTCGCACCGGGGAGCTGTTTTTT
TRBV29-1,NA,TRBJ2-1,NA,CSVAEYDEQFF,TGCAGCGTTGCCGAATACGATGAGCAGTTCTTC
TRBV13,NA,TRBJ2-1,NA,CASSFPQGDLTHNEQFF,TGTGCCAGCAGCTTCCCTCAGGGGGACTTAACCCACAATGAGCAGTTCTTC
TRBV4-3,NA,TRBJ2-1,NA,CASSQDISGGQFF,TGCGCCAGCAGCCAAGATATATCCGGGGGGCAGTTCTTC
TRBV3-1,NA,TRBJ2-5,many,CASSQGDSGSKTQYF,TGTGCCAGCAGCCAAGGCGATTCGGGGTCGAAGACCCAGTACTTC
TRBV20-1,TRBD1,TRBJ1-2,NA,CSALEGQGLGYTF,TGCAGTGCCCTGGAGGGACAGGGTTTAGGCTACACCTTC
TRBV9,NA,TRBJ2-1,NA,CASSVVTGTYNEQFF,TGTGCCAGCAGCGTAGTTACAGGGACTTACAATGAGCAGTTCTTC
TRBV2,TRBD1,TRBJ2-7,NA,CASIVTGPSYEQYF,TGTGCCAGCATCGTGACAGGGCCTTCCTACGAGCAGTACTTC
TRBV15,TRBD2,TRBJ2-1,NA,CATSRIDETSASSYNEQFF,TGTGCCACCAGCAGAATTGATGAGACTAGCGCGAGCTCCTACAATGAGCAGTTCTTC
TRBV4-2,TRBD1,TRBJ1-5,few,CASSLQGPNQPQHF,TGTGCCAGCAGCCTACAGGGGCCTAATCAGCCCCAGCATTTT
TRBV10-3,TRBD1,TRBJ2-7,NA,CAIREPGQGASHEQYF,TGTGCCATCAGGGAACCGGGACAGGGGGCATCGCACGAGCAGTACTTC
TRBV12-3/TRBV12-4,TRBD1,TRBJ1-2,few,CASSKGGSLYGYTF,TGTGCCAGCAGTAAAGGGGGCTCCCTCTATGGCTACACCTTC
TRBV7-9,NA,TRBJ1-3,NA,CASSLVSSSGNTIYF,TGTGCCAGCAGCTTAGTTTCCAGCTCTGGAAACACCATATATTTT
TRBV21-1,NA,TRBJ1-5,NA,CASRSETGGELGSLNQPQHF,TGTGCCAGCAGATCTGAAACAGGGGGCGAACTTGGATCCCTTAATCAGCCCCAGCATTTT
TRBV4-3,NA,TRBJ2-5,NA,CASSQDPVTSSYNEQYF,TGCGCCAGCAGCCAAGATCCCGTCACGAGCTCCTACAATGAGCAGTACTTC
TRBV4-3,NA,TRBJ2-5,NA,CASSPQPLGGEQYF,TGCGCCAGCAGCCCACAACCACTCGGTGGGGAGCAGTACTTC
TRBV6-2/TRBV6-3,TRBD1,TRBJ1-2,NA,CASSYSGQAYGYTF,TGTGCCAGCAGTTACTCGGGACAGGCGTATGGCTACACCTTC
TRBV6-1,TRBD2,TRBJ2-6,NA,CASSILAGGTSGANVLTF,TGTGCCAGCAGCATACTAGCGGGGGGCACCTCTGGGGCCAACGTCCTGACTTTC
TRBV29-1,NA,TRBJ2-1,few,CSVRDRSSYNEQFF,TGCAGCGTTAGAGACAGGAGCTCCTACAATGAGCAGTTCTTC
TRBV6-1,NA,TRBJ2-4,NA,CASSEALRQGRNIQYF,TGTGCCAGCAGTGAAGCATTGAGGCAGGGGCGTAACATTCAGTACTTC
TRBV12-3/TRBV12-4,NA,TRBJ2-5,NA,CASRDSRRETQDF,TGTGCCAGCAGGGACAGCCGGAGGGAGACCCAGGACTTC